This TCR beta chain was identified during a study of liver allograft versus peripheral blood T cells. Study details: Recipients' peripheral blood served as the comparator for T cell receptor repertoires in transplanted livers. Study findings and constraints: Liver allografts reportedly held T cell receptor repertoires unlike those in peripheral blood.

TCRdb used MiXCR to reprocess the reads, holding one entry per CDR3 protein. This table holds 8,500 to 9,500 distinct CDR3 sequences, roughly 21% found once. This clonotype is medium-sized (0.01 to 0.1%) in the sample. Its antigen is currently unknown. The germline V gene encodes CDR1 KGHSH and CDR2 LQKENI. Trimming removed 2 bases from V and 0 bases from J, with 14 bases in between. The CDR3 is 17 amino acids. The sequence came from a human patient who had a liver transplant. A subset of T cells may come from the graft donor. The V gene is TRBV18, the J gene TRBJ1-3; D is uncertain. CDR3 protein: CASSPSGQTYSGNTIYF. The CDR3 DNA sequence: TGTGCCAGCTCACCAAGTGGCCAGACCTACTCTGGAAACACCATATATTTT.